These 15 T cell receptor beta chains came from one sample sequenced in a study of CD8 T cells in Susac syndrome. RNA, at about 0.45 to 1 ug, was reverse transcribed with random hexamers. TCRdb used MiXCR to reprocess the immunoSEQ multiplex PCR reads, holding one entry per CDR3 protein. The sample contains some 96,000 distinct CDR3 sequences, about 93% of which appear only once. Sample: CD4+ T cells from PBMCs. All receptors derive from a human donor with Susac syndrome.

The chain recombines TRBV30 with TRBJ2-3, with TRBD1 identical over 12 bases. The trim removed 2 bases at V and 4 bases at J, leaving 7 bases unmatched. The germline V gene encodes CDR1 GTSNPN and CDR2 SVGIG (reference sequence). CDR3 length: 16 amino acids. CDR3 amino acids: CAWSPGTGGRPDTQYF. The CDR3 region has the DNA TGTGCCTGGAGTCCCGGGACAGGGGGCCGTCCAGATACGCAGTATTTT.

This chain uses TRBV12-3 or TRBV12-4 with TRBJ2-6; 11 nucleotides align to TRBD1. Trimming removed 5 bases from V and 2 bases from J; junction bases left unmatched: 8. The CDR3 totals 18 residues. The CDR3 DNA is TGTGCCAGCAGTCCGGACAGGGGGCGCTTGGCTGGGGCCAACGTCCTGACTTTC. This translates into CASSPDRGRLAGANVLTF.

The rearrangement joins TRBV5-1 to TRBJ2-3, with TRBD1 identical over 8 bases. V gave up 2 bases and J gave up 2 bases; unmatched junction bases: 4. Germline assignment: CDR1 SGHRS and CDR2 YFSETQ. The CDR3 length is 15 residues. In nucleotides, the CDR3 is TGCGCCAGCAGCTTACAGGGGGTCCCCACAGATACGCAGTATTTT. Its translation: CASSLQGVPTDTQYF.

This clonotype was recorded only once. The rearrangement joins TRBV30 to TRBJ2-1; TRBD1 matches 9 bases. The CDR3 is made up of 14 amino acids. Germline CDR1 GTSNPN, CDR2 SVGIG (reference sequence). V was pared by 5 bases and J by 6 bases, with 8 bases of the junction left unmatched. The DNA for the CDR3 is TGTGCCTGGGCAAGGGACAGGGCAGTCAATGAGCAGTTCTTC. This translates into CAWARDRAVNEQFF.

This clonotype has only one observation. The chain combines TRBV5-1 with TRBJ1-6; a weak D match, TRBD1 (5 bases). The CDR3 runs to 15 residues. In germline, CDR1 is SGHRS, CDR2 YFSETQ. V was clipped by 0 bases and J by 9 bases, with 13 bases between them. The CDR3 nucleotides are TGCGCCAGCAGCTTGGCAGGGCATAATCGTTCACCCCTCCACTTT. This codes for CASSLAGHNRSPLHF.

This chain connects TRBV6-5 to TRBJ1-5, with D possibly matching TRBD1 (5 bases). V was shortened by 5 bases and J by 0 bases, with 8 bases between the two germline ends. This CDR3 is built from 14 residues. Germline-derived CDR1 and CDR2 are MNHEY and SVGAGI. The CDR3 is CASSRRGSNQPQHF. In DNA form, the CDR3 reads TGTGCCAGCAGTCGGAGGGGTAGCAATCAGCCCCAGCATTTT.

This chain joins TRBV2 and TRBJ2-1, with D tentatively TRBD1 (6 bases). The CDR3 has 12 amino acids. CDR1 SNHLY and CDR2 FYNNEI come from the germline V gene. V dropped 5 bases and J dropped 12 bases, with 14 bases sitting between them. As DNA, the CDR3 is TGTGCCAGCAGTCCGACCCCGGACAGGCAGTTCTTC. Its protein is CASSPTPDRQFF.

The chain combines TRBV29-1 with TRBJ2-3; unclear D gene. V dropped 7 bases and J dropped 0 bases, with 17 bases sitting between them. The germline V gene encodes CDR1 SQVTM and CDR2 ANQGSEA. CDR3 length: 15 amino acids. In DNA, the CDR3 is TGCAGCGCTTCCGGCGGTGAGCTAAGCACAGATACGCAGTATTTT. It translates to CSASGGELSTDTQYF.

This chain links TRBV11-3 with TRBJ2-2; the match to TRBD2 covers 10 bases. Germline CDR1 reads SGHNT; CDR2 reads YENEEA. CDR3 size: 16 residues. V shed 3 bases and J 1 base; nucleotides not matched to a gene: 2. This chain's CDR3 is CASSFLAGENTGELFF. CDR3 in DNA: TGTGCCAGCAGCTTCCTAGCGGGGGAGAACACCGGGGAGCTGTTTTTT.

The chain couples TRBV5-1 to TRBJ1-2, with TRBD1 as a possible D gene (6 bases). From germline, CDR1 is SGHRS and CDR2 YFSETQ. CDR3 length: 14 amino acids. The V gene lost 2 bases and the J gene lost 7 bases, with 15 bases spanning the gap. The DNA for the CDR3 is TGCGCCAGCAGCTTTGAGGGGGGCGCAGGTGGCTACACCTTC. Translation: CASSFEGGAGGYTF.

The chain joins TRBV5-1 to TRBJ1-2; 7 positions agree with TRBD1. The CDR3 loop spans 14 amino acids. CDR1 SGHRS and CDR2 YFSETQ come from the germline V gene. The junction had 3 bases not matched to a gene; V was cut back by 1 base and J by 3 bases. The CDR3 here is CASSLTGEDYGYTF. As DNA, the CDR3 is TGCGCCAGCAGCTTGACAGGGGAGGACTATGGCTACACCTTC.

The V gene is TRBV5-1, the J gene TRBJ1-1; no reliable D call. Trimming took off 2 bases at V and 1 base at J, with 9 bases between the two ends. The CDR3 loop spans 14 amino acids. Germline CDR1 and CDR2: SGHRS and YFSETQ. The CDR3 sequence: CASSFKGQNTEAFF. As DNA, the CDR3 is TGCGCCAGCAGCTTTAAGGGCCAGAACACTGAAGCTTTCTTT.

This clonotype was picked up one time. Here the CDR3 DNA reads TGTGCCAGCAGCCCGAATCCCTACAATGAGCAGTTCTTC. Its protein is CASSPNPYNEQFF. The V call is TRBV6-6, the J call TRBJ2-1, with D unclear. Trimming took 6 bases from V and 2 from J, leaving 8 bases between them. Germline V CDR1 and CDR2: MNHNY, SVGAGI (reference sequence). This CDR3 comprises 13 residues.

This sequence joins TRBV25-1 and TRBJ2-5; weak D call: TRBD2 (6 bases). V shed 6 bases and J shed 4 bases, with 21 bases lying between them. This CDR3 region has 16 residues. The V gene's germline CDR1 is MGHDK and CDR2 SYGVNS. CDR3 sequence reads: CASSREPGSGGETQYF. CDR3 bases: TGTGCCAGCAGCCGGGAGCCGGGATCAGGAGGAGAGACCCAGTACTTC. Together with reference TRBV25-1 and TRBJ2-5, the CDR3 gives the full variable domain: EADIYQTPRYLVIGTGKKITLECSQTMGHDKMYWYQQDPGMELHLIHYSYGVNSTEKGDLSSESTVSRIRTEHFPLTLESARPSHTSQYLCASSREPGSGGETQYFGPGTRLLVL.

The gene calls are TRBV20-1 and TRBJ2-3, with TRBD2 matching 7 bases. This CDR3 has 15 amino acids. The V segment lost 5 bases and the J segment 3 bases; nucleotides outside the gene matches: 11. Germline V gives CDR1 DFQATT, CDR2 SNEGSKA (reference sequence). The CDR3 DNA reads TGCAGTGCTTTTTCCGGGACTAAGGCGACAGATACGCAGTATTTT. Encoded protein: CSAFSGTKATDTQYF.